This T cell receptor (beta chain) was sequenced in a study of identifying expanded T cells in peripheral blood. This clone appeared a few times. The target antigen is unknown. Study-wide results and limits: Clone count variance between roughly 2-week samples rose with total template count.

TCRdb's table, derived via immunoSEQ multiplex PCR, lists solely in-frame clones and lacks some. The sample records roughly 130,000 clones, less than 90% being singletons. CDR3 length: 15 amino acids. Per the germline V gene, CDR1 is MNHNY and CDR2 is SVGAGI (reference sequence). The junction had 10 bases not matched to a gene; V was cut back by 7 bases and J by 6 bases. The receptor was isolated from a person between 18 and 75 years old in good health. The chain recombines TRBV6-6 with TRBJ2-1, with 9 bases lining up with TRBD2. Sequencing was carried out using blood. DNA of the CDR3: TGTGCCAGCATCCAAGGCGGGAGGGCCGGCAATGAGCAGTTCTTC. This gives the protein CASIQGGRAGNEQFF.